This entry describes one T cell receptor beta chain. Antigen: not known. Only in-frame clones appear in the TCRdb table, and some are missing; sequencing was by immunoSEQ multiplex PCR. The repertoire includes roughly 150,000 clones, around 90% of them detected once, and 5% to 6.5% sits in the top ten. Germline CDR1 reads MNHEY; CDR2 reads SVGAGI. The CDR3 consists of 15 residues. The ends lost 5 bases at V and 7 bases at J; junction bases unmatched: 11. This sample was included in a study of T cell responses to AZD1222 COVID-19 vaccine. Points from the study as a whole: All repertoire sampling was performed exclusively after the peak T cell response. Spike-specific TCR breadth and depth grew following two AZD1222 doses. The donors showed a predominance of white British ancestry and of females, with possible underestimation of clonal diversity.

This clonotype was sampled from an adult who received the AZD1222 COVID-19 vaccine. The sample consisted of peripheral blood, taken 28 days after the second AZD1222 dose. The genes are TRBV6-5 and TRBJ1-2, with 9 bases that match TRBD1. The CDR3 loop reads CASSLSQQGAGGYTF. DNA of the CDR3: TGTGCCAGCAGTCTCTCTCAACAGGGGGCCGGTGGCTACACCTTC.